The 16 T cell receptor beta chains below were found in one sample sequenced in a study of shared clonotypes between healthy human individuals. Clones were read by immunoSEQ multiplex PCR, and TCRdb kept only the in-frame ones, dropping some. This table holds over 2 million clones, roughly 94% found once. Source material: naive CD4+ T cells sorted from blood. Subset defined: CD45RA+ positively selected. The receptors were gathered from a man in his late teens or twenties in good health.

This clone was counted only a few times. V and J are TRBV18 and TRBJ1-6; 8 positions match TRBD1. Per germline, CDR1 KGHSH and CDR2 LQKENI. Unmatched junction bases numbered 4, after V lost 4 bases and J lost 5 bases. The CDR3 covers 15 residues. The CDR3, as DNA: TGTGCCAGCTCACAGACAGGGGAAAATAATTCACCCCTCCACTTT. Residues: CASSQTGENNSPLHF. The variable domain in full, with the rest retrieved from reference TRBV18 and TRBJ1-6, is NAGVMQNPRHLVRRRGQEARLRCSPMKGHSHVYWYRQLPEEGLKFMVYLQKENIIDESGMPKERFSAEFPKEGPSILRIQQVVRGDSAAYFCASSQTGENNSPLHFGNGTRLTVT.

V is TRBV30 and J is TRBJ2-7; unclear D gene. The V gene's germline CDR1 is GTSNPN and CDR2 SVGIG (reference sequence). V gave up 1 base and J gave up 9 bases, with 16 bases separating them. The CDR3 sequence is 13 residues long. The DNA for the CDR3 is TGTGCCTGGAGTGACTCTCCTCCGGCAGGGCAGTACTTC. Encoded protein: CAWSDSPPAGQYF.

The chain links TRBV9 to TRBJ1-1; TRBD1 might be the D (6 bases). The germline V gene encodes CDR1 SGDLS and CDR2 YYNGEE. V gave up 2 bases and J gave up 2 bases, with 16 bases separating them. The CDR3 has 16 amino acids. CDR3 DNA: TGTGCCAGCAGCGTTTCCAGGGGACTCGCCAACACTGAAGCTTTCTTT. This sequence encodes CASSVSRGLANTEAFF. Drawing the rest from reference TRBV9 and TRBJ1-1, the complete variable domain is DSGVTQTPKHLITATGQRVTLRCSPRSGDLSVYWYQQSLDQGLQFLIQYYNGEERAKGNILERFSAQQFPDLHSELNLSSLELGDSALYFCASSVSRGLANTEAFFGQGTRLTVV.

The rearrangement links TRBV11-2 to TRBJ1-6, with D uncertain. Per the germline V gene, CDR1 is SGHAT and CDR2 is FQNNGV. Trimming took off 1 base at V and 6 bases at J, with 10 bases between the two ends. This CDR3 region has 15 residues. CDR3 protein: CASSLGWALNSPLHF. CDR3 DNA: TGTGCCAGCAGCTTAGGCTGGGCCCTTAATTCACCCCTCCACTTT. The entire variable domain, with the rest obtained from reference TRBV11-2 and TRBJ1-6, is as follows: EAGVAQSPRYKIIEKRQSVAFWCNPISGHATLYWYQQILGQGPKLLIQFQNNGVVDDSQLPKDRFSAERLKGVDSTLKIQPAKLEDSAVYLCASSLGWALNSPLHFGNGTRLTVT.

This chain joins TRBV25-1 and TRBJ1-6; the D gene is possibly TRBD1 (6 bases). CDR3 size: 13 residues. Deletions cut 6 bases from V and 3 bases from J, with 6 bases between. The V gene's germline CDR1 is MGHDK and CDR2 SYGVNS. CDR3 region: CASRDSYNSPLHF. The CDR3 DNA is TGTGCCAGCAGGGACAGCTATAATTCACCCCTCCACTTT.

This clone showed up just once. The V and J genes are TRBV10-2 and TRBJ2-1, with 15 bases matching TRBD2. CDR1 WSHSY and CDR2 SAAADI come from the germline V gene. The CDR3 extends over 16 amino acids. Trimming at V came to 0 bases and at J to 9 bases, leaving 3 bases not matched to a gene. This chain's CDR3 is CASSESRTSGRAEQFF. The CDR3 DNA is TGCGCCAGCAGTGAGTCCCGGACTAGCGGGAGGGCTGAGCAGTTCTTC.

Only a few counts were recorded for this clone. The CDR3 loop reads CAISRVNGYTF. CDR3 DNA: TGTGCCATTAGCAGGGTAAACGGCTACACCTTC. This chain uses TRBV10-3 with TRBJ1-2; D may be TRBD1 (5 bases). CDR1 is ENHRY and CDR2 is SYGVKD in the germline V gene. The CDR3 has 11 amino acids. V was pared by 9 bases and J by 8 bases, with 13 bases between.

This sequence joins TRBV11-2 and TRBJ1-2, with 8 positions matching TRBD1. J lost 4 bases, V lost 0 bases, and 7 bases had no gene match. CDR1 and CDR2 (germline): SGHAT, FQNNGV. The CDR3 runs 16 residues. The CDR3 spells CASSLEGRTGLYGYTF. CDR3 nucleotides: TGTGCCAGCAGCTTAGAGGGAAGGACAGGGCTCTATGGCTACACCTTC.

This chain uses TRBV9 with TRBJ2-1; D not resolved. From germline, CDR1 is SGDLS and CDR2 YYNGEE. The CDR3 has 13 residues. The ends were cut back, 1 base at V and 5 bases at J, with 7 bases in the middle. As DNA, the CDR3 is TGTGCCAGCAGCGTAACCCCAAACAATGAGCAGTTCTTC. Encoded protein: CASSVTPNNEQFF.

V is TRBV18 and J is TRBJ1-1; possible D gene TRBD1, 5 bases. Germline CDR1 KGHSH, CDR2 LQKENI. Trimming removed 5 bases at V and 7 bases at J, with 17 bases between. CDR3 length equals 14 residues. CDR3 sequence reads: CASSDTGTAFEAFF. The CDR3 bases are TGTGCCAGCTCAGATACCGGGACCGCTTTTGAAGCTTTCTTT.

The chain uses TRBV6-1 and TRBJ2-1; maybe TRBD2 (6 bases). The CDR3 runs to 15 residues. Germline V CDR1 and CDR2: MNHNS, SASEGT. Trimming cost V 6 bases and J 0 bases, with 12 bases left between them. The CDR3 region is CASRGDGSSYNEQFF. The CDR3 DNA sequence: TGTGCCAGCAGGGGGGACGGGAGCTCCTACAATGAGCAGTTCTTC.

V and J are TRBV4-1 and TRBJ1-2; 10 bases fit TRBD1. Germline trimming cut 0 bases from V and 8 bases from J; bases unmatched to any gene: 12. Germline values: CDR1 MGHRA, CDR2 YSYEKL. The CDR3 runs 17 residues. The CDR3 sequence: CASSQEGQGGFRGGYTF. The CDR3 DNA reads TGCGCCAGCAGCCAAGAAGGACAGGGGGGCTTTCGAGGAGGCTACACCTTC.

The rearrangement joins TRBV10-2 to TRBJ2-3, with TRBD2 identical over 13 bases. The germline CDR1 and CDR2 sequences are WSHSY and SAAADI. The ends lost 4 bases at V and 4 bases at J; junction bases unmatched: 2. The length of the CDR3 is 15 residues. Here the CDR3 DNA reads TGCGCCAGCAGTGGGGGACTAGCGGGGCCAGATACGCAGTATTTT. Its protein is CASSGGLAGPDTQYF.

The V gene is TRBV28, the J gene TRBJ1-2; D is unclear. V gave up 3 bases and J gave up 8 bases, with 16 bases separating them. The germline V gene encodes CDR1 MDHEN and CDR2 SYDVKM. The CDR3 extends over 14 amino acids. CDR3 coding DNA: TGTGCCAGCAGTTTGGAGCGGCCCCTTTACGGCTACACCTTC. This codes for CASSLERPLYGYTF.

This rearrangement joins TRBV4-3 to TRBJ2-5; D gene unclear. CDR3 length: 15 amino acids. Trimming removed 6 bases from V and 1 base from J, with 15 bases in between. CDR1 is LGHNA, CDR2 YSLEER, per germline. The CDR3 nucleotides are TGCGCCAGCAGTAAGACGTGGCAGTTCCAAGAGACCCAGTACTTC. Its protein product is CASSKTWQFQETQYF.

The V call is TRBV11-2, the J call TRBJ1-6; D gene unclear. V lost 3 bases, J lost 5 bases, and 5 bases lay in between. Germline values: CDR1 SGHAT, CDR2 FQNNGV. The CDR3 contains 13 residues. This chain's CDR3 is CASSFQDNSPLHF. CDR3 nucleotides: TGTGCCAGCAGCTTCCAGGATAATTCACCCCTCCACTTT.